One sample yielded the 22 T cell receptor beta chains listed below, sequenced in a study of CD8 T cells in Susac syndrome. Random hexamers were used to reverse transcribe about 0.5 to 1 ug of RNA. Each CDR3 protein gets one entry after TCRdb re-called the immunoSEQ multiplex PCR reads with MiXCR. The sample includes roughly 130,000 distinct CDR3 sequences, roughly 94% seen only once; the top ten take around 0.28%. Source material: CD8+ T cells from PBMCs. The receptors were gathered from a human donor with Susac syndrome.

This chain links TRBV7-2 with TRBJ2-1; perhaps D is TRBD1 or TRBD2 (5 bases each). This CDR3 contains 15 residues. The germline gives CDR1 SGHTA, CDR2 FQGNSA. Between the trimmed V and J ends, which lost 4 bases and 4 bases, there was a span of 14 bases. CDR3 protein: CASSSIGTGYNEQFF. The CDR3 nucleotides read TGTGCCAGCAGCTCGATCGGGACGGGTTACAATGAGCAGTTCTTC. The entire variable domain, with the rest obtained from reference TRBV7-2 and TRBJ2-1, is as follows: GAGVSQSPSNKVTEKGKDVELRCDPISGHTALYWYRQSLGQGLEFLIYFQGNSAPDKSGLPSDRFSAERTGGSVSTLTIQRTQQEDSAVYLCASSSIGTGYNEQFFGPGTRLTVL.

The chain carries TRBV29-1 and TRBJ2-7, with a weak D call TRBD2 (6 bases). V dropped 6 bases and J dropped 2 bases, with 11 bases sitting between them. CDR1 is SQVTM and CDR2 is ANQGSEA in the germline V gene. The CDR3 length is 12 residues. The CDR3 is CSVGDWPYEQYF. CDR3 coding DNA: TGCAGCGTCGGGGACTGGCCCTACGAGCAGTACTTC.

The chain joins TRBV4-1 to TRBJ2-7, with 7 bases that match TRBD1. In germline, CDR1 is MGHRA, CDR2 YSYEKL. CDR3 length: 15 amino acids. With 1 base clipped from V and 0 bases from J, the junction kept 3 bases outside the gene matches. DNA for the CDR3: TGCGCCAGCAGCCAAGTTGGGACAGTCTCCTACGAGCAGTACTTC. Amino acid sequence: CASSQVGTVSYEQYF.

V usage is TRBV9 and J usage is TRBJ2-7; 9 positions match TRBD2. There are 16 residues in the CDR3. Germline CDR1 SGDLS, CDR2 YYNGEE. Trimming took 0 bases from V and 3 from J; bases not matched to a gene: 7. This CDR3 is CASSVGLAGKNYEQYF. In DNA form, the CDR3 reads TGTGCCAGCAGCGTAGGGCTAGCGGGGAAAAACTACGAGCAGTACTTC.

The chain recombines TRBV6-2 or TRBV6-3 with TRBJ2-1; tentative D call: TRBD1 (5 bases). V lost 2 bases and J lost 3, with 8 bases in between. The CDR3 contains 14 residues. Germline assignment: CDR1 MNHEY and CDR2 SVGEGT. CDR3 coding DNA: TGTGCCAGCAGTTACCAGGGCCTCTACAATGAGCAGTTCTTC. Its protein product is CASSYQGLYNEQFF.

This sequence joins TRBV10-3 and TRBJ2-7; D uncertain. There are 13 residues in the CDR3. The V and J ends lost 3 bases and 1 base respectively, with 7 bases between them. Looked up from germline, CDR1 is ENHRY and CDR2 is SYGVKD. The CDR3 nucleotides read TGTGCCATCAGTGAAGAACATTCCTACGAGCAGTACTTC. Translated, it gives CAISEEHSYEQYF.

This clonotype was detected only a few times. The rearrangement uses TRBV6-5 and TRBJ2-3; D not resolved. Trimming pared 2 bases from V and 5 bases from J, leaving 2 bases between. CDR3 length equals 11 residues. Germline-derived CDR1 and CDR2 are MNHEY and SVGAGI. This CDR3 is CASSYGDTQYF. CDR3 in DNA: TGTGCCAGCAGTTACGGAGATACGCAGTATTTT.

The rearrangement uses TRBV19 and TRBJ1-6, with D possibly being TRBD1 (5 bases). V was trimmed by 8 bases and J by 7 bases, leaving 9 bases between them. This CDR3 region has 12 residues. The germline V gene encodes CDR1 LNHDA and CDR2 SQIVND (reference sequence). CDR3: CASWDGNSPLHF. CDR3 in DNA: TGTGCCAGTTGGGACGGCAATTCACCCCTCCACTTT.

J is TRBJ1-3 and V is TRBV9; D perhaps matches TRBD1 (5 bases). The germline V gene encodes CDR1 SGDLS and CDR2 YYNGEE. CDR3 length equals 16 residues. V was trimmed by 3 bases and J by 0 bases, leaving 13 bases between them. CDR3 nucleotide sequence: TGTGCCAGCAGCGAATCGCAGGGTTACTCTGGAAACACCATATATTTT. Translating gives CASSESQGYSGNTIYF.

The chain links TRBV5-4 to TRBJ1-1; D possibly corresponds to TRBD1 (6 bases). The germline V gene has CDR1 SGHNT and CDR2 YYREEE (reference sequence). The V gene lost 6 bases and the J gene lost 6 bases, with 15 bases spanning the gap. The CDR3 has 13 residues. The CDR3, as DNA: TGTGCCAGCAATCGGGGGCAGGAGCCTGAAGCTTTCTTT. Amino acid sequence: CASNRGQEPEAFF.

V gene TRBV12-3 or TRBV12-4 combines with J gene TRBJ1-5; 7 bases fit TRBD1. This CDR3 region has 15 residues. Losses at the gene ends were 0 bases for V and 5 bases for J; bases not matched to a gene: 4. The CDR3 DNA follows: TGTGCCAGCAGTTTAGCGCCAGGGGGGGATCAGCCCCAGCATTTT. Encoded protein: CASSLAPGGDQPQHF.

CDR3 coding DNA: TGTGCCAGCAGCGCCGGAGGGACTAGCGGGGGGGGCCCATACGAGCAGTACTTC. Encoded protein: CASSAGGTSGGGPYEQYF. This rearrangement joins TRBV9 to TRBJ2-7, with 16 bases aligning to TRBD2. V shed 3 bases and J 4 bases; nucleotides not matched to a gene: 10. The CDR3 runs 18 residues. Germline V gene sequence: CDR1 SGDLS, CDR2 YYNGEE.

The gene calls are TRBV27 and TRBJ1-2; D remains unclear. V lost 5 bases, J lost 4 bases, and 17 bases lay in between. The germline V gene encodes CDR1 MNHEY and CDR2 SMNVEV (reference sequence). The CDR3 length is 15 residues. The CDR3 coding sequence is TGTGCCAGCAGTACACGAGCGGGGAAAAGCTATGGCTACACCTTC. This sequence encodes CASSTRAGKSYGYTF.

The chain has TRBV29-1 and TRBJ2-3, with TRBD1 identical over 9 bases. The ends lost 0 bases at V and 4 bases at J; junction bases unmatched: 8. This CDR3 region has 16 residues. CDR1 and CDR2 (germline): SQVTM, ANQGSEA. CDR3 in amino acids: CSVEDGWGQGADTQYF. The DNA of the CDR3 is TGCAGCGTTGAAGATGGATGGGGACAGGGCGCAGATACGCAGTATTTT.

The CDR3 DNA reads TGTGCCAGCAGCCAGCTGACTAGCGGGGGGGAGCAGTTCTTC. Translated: CASSQLTSGGEQFF. The chain has TRBV3-1 and TRBJ2-1, with TRBD2 matching over 13 bases. The V gene's germline CDR1 is LGHDT and CDR2 YNNKEL (reference sequence). The V segment lost 3 bases and the J segment 10 bases; nucleotides outside the gene matches: 3. The CDR3 is 14 amino acids.

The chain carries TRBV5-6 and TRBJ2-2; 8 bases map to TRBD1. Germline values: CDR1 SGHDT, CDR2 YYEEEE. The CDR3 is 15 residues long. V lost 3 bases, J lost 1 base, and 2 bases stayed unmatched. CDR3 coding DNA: TGTGCCAGCAGCTGGGGGACAGGGAACACCGGGGAGCTGTTTTTT. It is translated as CASSWGTGNTGELFF.

Here the CDR3 reads CSVDMGAETQYF. In DNA form, the CDR3 reads TGCAGCGTTGATATGGGGGCAGAGACCCAGTACTTC. V gene TRBV29-1 combines with J gene TRBJ2-5; possible D gene TRBD1, 6 bases. Trimming left V 3 bases short and J 4 bases short, with 9 bases between. This CDR3 is built from 12 residues. Germline values: CDR1 SQVTM, CDR2 ANQGSEA.

The CDR3 loop is CSVEVQYLPGYTF. The CDR3 DNA follows: TGCAGCGTTGAAGTACAGTACCTACCCGGCTACACCTTC. The rearrangement uses TRBV29-1 and TRBJ1-2; D is undetermined. Germline CDR1 reads SQVTM; CDR2 reads ANQGSEA. The germline V and J ends were trimmed by 1 base and 8 bases, with 14 bases remaining between them. This CDR3 spans 13 amino acids.

The CDR3 sequence: CASSFSSGVRTYEQYF. CDR3 DNA: TGTGCCAGCAGTTTCTCCTCAGGGGTTCGAACCTACGAGCAGTACTTC. This sequence joins TRBV27 and TRBJ2-7; the D gene is possibly TRBD1 (6 bases). Germline V lookup: CDR1 MNHEY, CDR2 SMNVEV (reference sequence). CDR3 size: 16 residues. Trimming stripped 3 bases from V and 2 bases from J, with 17 bases between.

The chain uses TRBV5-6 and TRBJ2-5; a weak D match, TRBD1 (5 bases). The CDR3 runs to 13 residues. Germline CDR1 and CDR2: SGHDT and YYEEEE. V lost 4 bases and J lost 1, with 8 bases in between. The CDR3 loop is CASSLDTQETQYF. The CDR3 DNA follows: TGTGCCAGCAGCCTGGACACCCAAGAGACCCAGTACTTC.

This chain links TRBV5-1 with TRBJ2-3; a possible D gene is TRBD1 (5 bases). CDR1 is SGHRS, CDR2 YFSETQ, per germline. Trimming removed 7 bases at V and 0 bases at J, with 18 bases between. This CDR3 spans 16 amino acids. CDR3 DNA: TGCGCCAGCGGAACCCAACGGACAACTAGCACAGATACGCAGTATTTT. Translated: CASGTQRTTSTDTQYF.

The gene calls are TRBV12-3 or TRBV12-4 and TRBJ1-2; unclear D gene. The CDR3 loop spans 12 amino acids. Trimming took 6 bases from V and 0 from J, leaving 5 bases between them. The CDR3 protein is CASRPPNYGYTF. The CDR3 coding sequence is TGTGCCAGCAGGCCCCCTAACTATGGCTACACCTTC.